This T cell receptor beta chain was identified in a study of cytomegalovirus exposure and HLA in healthy donors. Trimming took 1 base from V and 0 from J, leaving 10 bases between them. CDR1 is LNHDA, CDR2 SQIVND, per germline (reference sequence). The CDR3 spans 16 residues. Study-level points and caveats: There were a few CMV-associated chains whose specificity for CMV antigens was confirmed in vitro. Association with HLA alleles at 0.05 false discovery rate was found for around 17,000 TCR beta sequences in a later analysis. Near-uniform donor sequencing depth was presumed by presence/absence analyses. A list of approximately 160 TCR beta chains associated with cytomegalovirus was given.

As for this clone: Its antigen remains unidentified.

PCR involved 60 Vbeta and 13 Jbeta primers. The method was immunoSEQ multiplex PCR; TCRdb's version includes in-frame clones alone and lacks a portion of them. The table shows 150,000 to 200,000 clones, with around 75% occurring only once. Sequenced: PBMCs. The TCR sequence derives from a male donor in good health and CMV-seropositive. This chain uses TRBV19 with TRBJ1-3; unclear D gene. The DNA for the CDR3 is TGTGCCAGTAGTATAGCAGGTCTTAACTCTGGAAACACCATATATTTT. Protein: CASSIAGLNSGNTIYF.